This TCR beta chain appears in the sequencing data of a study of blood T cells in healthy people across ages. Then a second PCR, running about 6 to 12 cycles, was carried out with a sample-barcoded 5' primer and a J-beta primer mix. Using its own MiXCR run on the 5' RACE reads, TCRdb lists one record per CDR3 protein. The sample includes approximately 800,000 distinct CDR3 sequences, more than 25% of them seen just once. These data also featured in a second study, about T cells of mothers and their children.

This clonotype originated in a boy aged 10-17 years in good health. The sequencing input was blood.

CDR3 sequence (DNA): TGTGCCAGCAGCACCCAGACTAGGTCCAATGAGCAGTTCTTC. As protein: CASSTQTRSNEQFF. This chain joins TRBV2 and TRBJ2-1; a possible D gene is TRBD2 (6 bases). With 6 bases removed from V and 6 bases from J, the gap between germline ends came to 15 bases. Germline CDR1 reads SNHLY; CDR2 reads FYNNEI. The CDR3 covers 14 residues.